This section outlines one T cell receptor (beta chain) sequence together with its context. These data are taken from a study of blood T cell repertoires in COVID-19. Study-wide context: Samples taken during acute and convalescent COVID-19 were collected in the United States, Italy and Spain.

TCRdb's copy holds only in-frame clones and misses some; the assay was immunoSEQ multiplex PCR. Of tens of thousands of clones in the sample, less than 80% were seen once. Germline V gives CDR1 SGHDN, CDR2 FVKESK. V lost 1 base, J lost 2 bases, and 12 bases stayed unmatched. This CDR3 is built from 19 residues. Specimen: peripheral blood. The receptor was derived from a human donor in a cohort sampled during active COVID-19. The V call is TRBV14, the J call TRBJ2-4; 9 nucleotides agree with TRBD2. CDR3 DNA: TGTGCCAGCAGCCAAGCAATCCTAGCGGGGTCGTCGACCAAAAACATTCAGTACTTC. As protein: CASSQAILAGSSTKNIQYF.